This TCR beta chain was sequenced in a study of Ad26.COV2.S vaccination and SARS-CoV-2 variants. Indicated treatment: roughly 18 received Ad26.COV2.S at low or high dose, single or two shots; a few received placebo; per-sample allocation not given. Sampling was performed 63 days after the first vaccine or placebo injection. Profiled with immunoSEQ multiplex PCR; TCRdb holds only in-frame clones, not every one. This sample has 500,000 or so clones, with 85% to 90% found just once. The sequence derives from a person aged 18 to 65 who received the Ad26.COV2.S COVID-19 vaccine or a placebo. The starting material was peripheral blood, obtained in a trial of Ad26.COV2.S vaccine versus placebo.

This CDR3 reads CASSQLAGELFF. DNA for the CDR3: TGCGCCAGCAGCCAATTGGCCGGGGAGCTGTTTTTT. The V gene is TRBV4-1, the J gene TRBJ2-2; D ambiguous. The CDR3 runs to 12 residues. V lost 2 bases, J lost 6 bases, and 4 bases lay in between. Germline CDR1 is MGHRA and CDR2 is YSYEKL.